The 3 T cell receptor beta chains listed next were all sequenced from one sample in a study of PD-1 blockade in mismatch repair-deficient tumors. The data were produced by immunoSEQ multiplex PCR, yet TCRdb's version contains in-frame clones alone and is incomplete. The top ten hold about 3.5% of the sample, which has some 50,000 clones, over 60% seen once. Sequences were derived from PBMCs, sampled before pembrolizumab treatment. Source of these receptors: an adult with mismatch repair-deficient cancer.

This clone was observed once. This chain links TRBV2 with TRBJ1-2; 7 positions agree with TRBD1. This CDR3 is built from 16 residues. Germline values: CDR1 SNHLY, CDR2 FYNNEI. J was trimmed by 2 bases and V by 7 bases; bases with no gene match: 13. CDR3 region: CASKGPQGGSNYGYTF. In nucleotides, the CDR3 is TGTGCCAGCAAGGGCCCTCAAGGGGGCTCGAACTATGGCTACACCTTC.

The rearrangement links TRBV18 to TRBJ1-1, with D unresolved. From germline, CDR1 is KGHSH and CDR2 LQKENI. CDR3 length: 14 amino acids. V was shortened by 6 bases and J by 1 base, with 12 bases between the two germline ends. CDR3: CASSLGGKNTEAFF. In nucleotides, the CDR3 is TGTGCCAGCTCCCTCGGAGGAAAGAACACTGAAGCTTTCTTT.

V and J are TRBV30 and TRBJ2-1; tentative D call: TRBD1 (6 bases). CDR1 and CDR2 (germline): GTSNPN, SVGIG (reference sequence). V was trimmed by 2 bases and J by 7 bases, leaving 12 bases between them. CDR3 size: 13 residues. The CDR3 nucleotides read TGTGCCTGGAGTCCTTCGAGGGGGAATGAGCAGTTCTTC. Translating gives CAWSPSRGNEQFF.